These T cell receptor beta chains were read from a single sample in a study of response to subunit inactivated influenza vaccine. Using its own MiXCR run on the RT-PCR reads, TCRdb lists one record per CDR3 protein. The sample lists hundreds of thousands of distinct CDR3 sequences; about 12% were seen once. Sequencing was performed on PBMCs from blood, taken on the day of vaccination. The source is a man aged 50 or older who received an inactivated influenza vaccine. CDR3s include the opening cysteine and the closing phenylalanine or tryptophan. Each record gives: V gene, J gene, clone size, D gene, CDR3 DNA, CDR3 protein. D genes are given only for firm matches. Clone size is given for some rows only: seen once, a few or many times, or a class if the clone is expanded.

TRBV6-2/TRBV6-3	TRBJ2-7	few	.	TGTGCCAGCCATGGGTCCTACGAGCAGTACTTC	CASHGSYEQYF
TRBV3-1	TRBJ2-2	.	.	TGTGCCAGCAGCCAAGCTAGGGGAACTTACACCGGGGAGCTGTTTTTT	CASSQARGTYTGELFF
TRBV27	TRBJ2-3	few	TRBD1	TGTGCCAGCAGTTTAGTTGAGGGGGCTAGGGATACGCAGTATTTT	CASSLVEGARDTQYF
TRBV12-3/TRBV12-4	TRBJ1-5	many	.	TGTGCCAGCAGTACCGACAGACAGGTTCAGCCCCAGCATTTT	CASSTDRQVQPQHF
TRBV4-2	TRBJ2-7	.	.	TGTGCCAGCAGCCAAGATCGCGAGCATCGTAGGGCGGTCTACGAGCAGTACTTC	CASSQDREHRRAVYEQYF
TRBV3-1	TRBJ2-5	many	.	TGTGCCAGCAGCCAATGGGAGTGGGAGTTGACCCAGTACTTC	CASSQWEWELTQYF
TRBV6-2/TRBV6-3	TRBJ2-1	few	.	TGTGCCAGCAGTGAGGAGCCGAGCTCCTACAATGAGCAGTTCTTC	CASSEEPSSYNEQFF
TRBV11-2	TRBJ2-2	few	.	TGTGCCAGCAGCTTTAGACATAACACCGGGGAGCTGTTTTTT	CASSFRHNTGELFF
TRBV5-1	TRBJ2-5	.	.	TGCGCCAGCAGCTTCCGGGTCCGAGGGGCGACCCAGTACTTC	CASSFRVRGATQYF
TRBV27	TRBJ2-7	.	.	TGTGCCAGCAGTCTAGCCTACAGGGGGCCTAGCGGGAGCTACGAGCAGTACTTC	CASSLAYRGPSGSYEQYF
TRBV4-1	TRBJ1-3	few	TRBD1	TGCGCCAGCAGCCAGGGCGACAGGGGCTCTGGAAACACCATATATTTT	CASSQGDRGSGNTIYF
TRBV3-1	TRBJ2-3	.	.	TGTGCCAGCAGCCAAGACCCAGCGGCTACAGATACGCAGTATTTT	CASSQDPAATDTQYF
TRBV12-3/TRBV12-4	TRBJ1-1	many	.	TGTGCCAGCAGTTTAGCGCGAATTACCCAAGAAGCTTTCTTT	CASSLARITQEAFF
TRBV20-1	TRBJ2-7	.	TRBD2	TGCAGTGCTAGAGATATTAGCGGGAGCTACGAGCAGTACTTC	CSARDISGSYEQYF
TRBV3-1	TRBJ2-4	.	.	TGTGCCAGCAGCCACGGGACTCTGGCTTACTTAGCCAAAAACATTCAGTACTTC	CASSHGTLAYLAKNIQYF
TRBV7-2	TRBJ2-7	few	.	TGTGCCAGCAGCTTAATCGGAGCGGTCGAGCAGTACTTC	CASSLIGAVEQYF
TRBV15	TRBJ2-3	many	TRBD1	TGTGCCACCAGCAGAGAGAGGACAGGGTGGCAGTATTTT	CATSRERTGWQYF
TRBV3-1	TRBJ1-1	.	TRBD1	TGTGCCAGCAGCCAGACAGGGGCGAACACTGAAGCTTTCTTT	CASSQTGANTEAFF
TRBV11-2	TRBJ2-5	.	.	TGTGCCAGCAGCTTAGATACGGGGAGGGAGACCCAGTACTTC	CASSLDTGRETQYF
TRBV2	TRBJ2-4	.	.	TGTGCCAGCGCCTTAGGGCCGGGGTTCCCGTACTTC	CASALGPGFPYF
TRBV25-1	TRBJ2-2	few	TRBD1	TGTGCCAGCAGGAAACAGGGGACCGGGGAGCTGTTTTTT	CASRKQGTGELFF
TRBV5-1	TRBJ2-1	.	TRBD2	TGCGCCAGCAGCTTGGGCCCGGCTAGCGGCCCTTGGGATGAGCAGTTCTTC	CASSLGPASGPWDEQFF
TRBV15	TRBJ2-1	.	TRBD2	TGTGCCACCAGCAGAGTACCTACTAGCGCAGGACCTGAGCAGTTCTTC	CATSRVPTSAGPEQFF
TRBV20-1	TRBJ1-1	.	.	TGCAGTGCCTCGAGGAGGTCAGGGAACACTGAAGCTTTCTTT	CSASRRSGNTEAFF
TRBV6-5	TRBJ1-1	few	TRBD1	TGTGCCAGCAGTTACTCGGCTAAGGGACAGATGAACACTGAAGCTTTCTTT	CASSYSAKGQMNTEAFF
TRBV20-1	TRBJ2-3	.	TRBD1	TGCAGTGCTAGATCGGGACAGATCGTTACAGATACGCAGTATTTT	CSARSGQIVTDTQYF
TRBV3-1	TRBJ2-1	many	.	TGTGCCAGCAGCCAAACCCTCGCTCGGGGAGGTTGGAATGAGCAGTTCTTC	CASSQTLARGGWNEQFF
TRBV2	TRBJ2-6	.	.	TGTGCCATCAGTGACGCTGGGTTAAGCTCTGGGGCCAACGTCCTGACTTTC	CAISDAGLSSGANVLTF
TRBV11-2	TRBJ2-7	.	.	TGTGCCAGCAGCCTCACCGGGGCGGTACACTACGAGCAGTACTTC	CASSLTGAVHYEQYF
TRBV28	TRBJ2-3	few	.	TGTGCCAGCAGTTTGCTGACTAGTCATGGCACAGATACGCAGTATTTT	CASSLLTSHGTDTQYF
TRBV5-4	TRBJ2-1	.	.	TGTGCCAGCAGCGTTGGGGGGTACAAGCACAATGAGCAGTTCTTC	CASSVGGYKHNEQFF
TRBV20-1	TRBJ1-4	.	.	TGCAGTGCTGGACACGGGGTTCAGAATGAAAAACTGTTTTTT	CSAGHGVQNEKLFF
TRBV15	TRBJ2-7	many	.	TGTGCCACCAGCAGAGAGAAGGGGCGACGGAACGAGCAGTACTTC	CATSREKGRRNEQYF
TRBV12-3/TRBV12-4	TRBJ2-3	.	.	TGTGCCAGCAGTCCTAGTGGGCGGGCGGAGACAGATACGCAGTATTTT	CASSPSGRAETDTQYF
TRBV6-1	TRBJ2-5	.	.	TGTGCCTCCCCCGGGGAGCGTTCAGAAGAGACCCAGTACTTC	CASPGERSEETQYF
TRBV5-1	TRBJ2-7	.	TRBD1	TGCGCCAGCAGCGCACAGGGGGCGCCGGACTACGAGCAGTACTTC	CASSAQGAPDYEQYF